The rows below give T cell receptor beta chains drawn from one sample of a study of technical replicates of blood from a handful of donors. Data came from immunoSEQ multiplex PCR; TCRdb stores just in-frame clones and leaves some out. The sample has about 88,000 clones, roughly 92% seen once; the top ten hold about 0.26%. The sample consisted of T cells isolated from PBMCs. These receptors originate from a human donor in good health. Each CDR3 is given without its conserved first and last residue. The listing skips clone size in some rows; elsewhere it reads once, few, many or a size class.

clone size | J gene | V gene | CDR3 protein
NA | TRBJ2-3 | TRBV19 | ASSGTVTDTQY
NA | TRBJ2-5 | TRBV28 | ASRTSGGAQTQY
NA | TRBJ1-1 | TRBV28 | ASRFKTGFTEAF
once | TRBJ2-1 | TRBV6-4 | ASSPRGSDHNEQF
NA | TRBJ1-5 | TRBV29-1 | SVRDSGNQPQH
NA | TRBJ2-3 | TRBV6-6 | ASSRTLAGNTDTQY
NA | TRBJ2-6 | TRBV28 | ASSLPPARDSVSGANVLT
NA | TRBJ2-1 | TRBV7-9 | ASSPFRLAGGDEQF
NA | TRBJ2-5 | TRBV29-1 | SSRQVGVGETQY
NA | TRBJ2-7 | TRBV5-4 | ASSSLNFGTGEAEQY
NA | TRBJ2-2 | TRBV7-2 | ASSLRRQGNTGELF
NA | TRBJ2-7 | TRBV15 | ATSRVAGHDEQY
NA | TRBJ1-5 | TRBV30 | AWKGLSNQPQH
NA | TRBJ2-6 | TRBV5-6 | ASSSNGAGGRSGANVLT
NA | TRBJ1-1 | TRBV19 | ASTPTGLREAF